This TCR beta chain derives from a study of T cells in Graves' hyperthyroidism and ophthalmopathy. Together with thyroid ultrasound, orbital computed tomography, serum thyroxine and TRAb, clinical symptoms were used for diagnoses. Authors of the study amplified TCR beta CDR3 regions from RNA transcripts. The TCR CDR3 was amplified in a first-round RT-PCR using the HTBI primer set. TCRdb re-called the multiplex PCR reads through MiXCR, storing one row per CDR3 protein. The data hold almost 600,000 distinct CDR3 sequences, with around 46% observed a single time. Germline CDR1 reads SNHLY; CDR2 reads FYNNEI. V was cut by 8 bases and J by 1 base, with 14 bases left in between. CDR3 length: 14 amino acids.

The rearrangement joins TRBV2 to TRBJ1-2, with a weak D call TRBD1 (6 bases). The clonotype comes from a woman younger than 35 with Graves' hyperthyroidism. The sample was peripheral blood or thyroid tissue (not recorded which). CDR3 coding DNA: TGTGCCAGCCAACAGGACAGCCTTAACTATGGCTACACCTTC. It yields the protein CASQQDSLNYGYTF. Complete variable domain (other parts from reference TRBV2 and TRBJ1-2): EPEVTQTPSHQVTQMGQEVILRCVPISNHLYFYWYRQILGQKVEFLVSFYNNEISEKSEIFDDQFSVERPDGSNFTLKIRSTKLEDSAMYFCASQQDSLNYGYTFGSGTRLTVV.